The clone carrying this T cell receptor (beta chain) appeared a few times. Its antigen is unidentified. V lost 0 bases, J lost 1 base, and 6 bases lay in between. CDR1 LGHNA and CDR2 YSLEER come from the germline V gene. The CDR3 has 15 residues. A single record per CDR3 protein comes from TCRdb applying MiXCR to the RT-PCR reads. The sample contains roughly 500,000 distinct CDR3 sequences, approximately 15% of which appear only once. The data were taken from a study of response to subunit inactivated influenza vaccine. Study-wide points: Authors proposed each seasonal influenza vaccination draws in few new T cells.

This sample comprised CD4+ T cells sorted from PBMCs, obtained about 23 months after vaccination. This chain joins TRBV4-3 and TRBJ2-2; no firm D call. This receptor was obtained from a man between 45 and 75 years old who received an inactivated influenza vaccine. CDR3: CASSQDRRNTGELFF. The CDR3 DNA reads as TGCGCCAGCAGCCAAGACAGGAGGAACACCGGGGAGCTGTTTTTT.